Listed here are 30 T cell receptor beta chains from one sample, sequenced in a study of T cell responses to AZD1222 COVID-19 vaccine. Produced via immunoSEQ multiplex PCR; TCRdb's table is partial and in-frame only. The sample consists of 70,000 to 90,000 clones, 75% to 90% of them appearing once. Sequenced here: peripheral blood, sampled 28 days after the second AZD1222 dose. The receptor source for this set is an adult who received the AZD1222 COVID-19 vaccine.

The V call is TRBV27, the J call TRBJ1-6, with 12 bases that match TRBD1. The germline CDR1 and CDR2 sequences are MNHEY and SMNVEV (reference sequence). The V segment lost 6 bases and the J segment 10 bases; nucleotides outside the gene matches: 7. This CDR3 contains 15 residues. CDR3 bases: TGTGCCAGCAGCCCCGGGACAGGGGGCAGGTCACCCCTCCACTTT. It yields the protein CASSPGTGGRSPLHF.

The rearrangement uses TRBV24-1 and TRBJ1-2; D possibly corresponds to TRBD1 (6 bases). This CDR3 region has 12 residues. The V gene lost 4 bases and the J gene lost 8 bases, with 10 bases spanning the gap. Germline V gives CDR1 KGHDR, CDR2 SFDVKD. The DNA for the CDR3 is TGTGCCACCAGTGAGAACAGGGAAGGCTACACCTTC. Protein sequence: CATSENREGYTF.

The CDR3: CASSNVGASYEQYF. The CDR3 DNA sequence: TGTGCCAGTAGCAATGTCGGGGCTTCCTACGAGCAGTACTTC. The rearrangement uses TRBV19 and TRBJ2-7; either TRBD1 or TRBD2 may fit D (5 bases each). The CDR3 totals 14 residues. Germline values: CDR1 LNHDA, CDR2 SQIVND (reference sequence). The V end was cut by 6 bases, the J end by 1 base, with 13 bases between. The full variable domain, with the rest looked up from reference TRBV19 and TRBJ2-7, is DGGITQSPKYLFRKEGQNVTLSCEQNLNHDAMYWYRQDPGQGLRLIYYSQIVNDFQKGDIAEGYSVSREKKESFPLTVTSAQKNPTAFYLCASSNVGASYEQYFGPGTRLTVT.

This chain connects TRBV29-1 to TRBJ1-3; the match to TRBD1 covers 9 bases. Trimming at V came to 6 bases and at J to 0 bases, leaving 3 bases not matched to a gene. The CDR3 spans 14 residues. Germline CDR1 is SQVTM and CDR2 is ANQGSEA. The CDR3 DNA sequence: TGCAGCGTCCAACAGGGGGCCTCTGGAAACACCATATATTTT. This gives the protein CSVQQGASGNTIYF.

The rearrangement joins TRBV4-3 to TRBJ1-2; D remains unclear. The CDR3 spans 13 residues. V was shortened by 4 bases and J by 3 bases, with 9 bases between the two germline ends. Looked up from germline, CDR1 is LGHNA and CDR2 is YSLEER. The CDR3 nucleotides are TGCGCCAGCAGCCTGCTTGGCGACTATGGCTACACCTTC. This encodes CASSLLGDYGYTF.

This clone occurred once. The chain recombines TRBV25-1 with TRBJ1-1, with a possible D match to TRBD1 (6 bases). The CDR3 length is 14 residues. Germline V gene sequence: CDR1 MGHDK, CDR2 SYGVNS. V was pared by 8 bases and J by 4 bases, with 17 bases between. CDR3 nucleotides: TGTGCCAGCCTGTCAGGGGCCCGGGGCACTGAAGCTTTCTTT. This sequence encodes CASLSGARGTEAFF.

The J gene is TRBJ2-5, the V gene TRBV2, with D uncertain. Germline loops: CDR1 SNHLY, CDR2 FYNNEI. The length of the CDR3 is 11 residues. Trimming cost V 5 bases and J 5 bases, with 6 bases left between them. The CDR3 bases are TGTGCCAGCAGTACCAAGGAGACCCAGTACTTC. Translated, it gives CASSTKETQYF.

The chain combines TRBV4-1 with TRBJ1-5; TRBD1 is a possible D gene (5 bases). The CDR3 runs 19 residues. Germline V gene lookup returns CDR1 MGHRA and CDR2 YSYEKL. V was cut by 0 bases and J by 0 bases, with 18 bases left in between. CDR3 sequence (DNA): TGCGCCAGCAGCCAAGAAGCGCCCCGGGGGGGGACTAGCAATCAGCCCCAGCATTTT. Its translation: CASSQEAPRGGTSNQPQHF.

This clone was counted ten times or more. This chain connects TRBV5-1 to TRBJ1-2, with 8 bases lining up with TRBD1. This CDR3 spans 15 amino acids. Unmatched junction bases numbered 7, after V lost 0 bases and J lost 6 bases. Looked up from germline, CDR1 is SGHRS and CDR2 is YFSETQ. The CDR3, as DNA: TGCGCCAGCAGCTTGGCGGGTGACAGGGGTAATGGCTACACCTTC. Translated: CASSLAGDRGNGYTF.

This clone was counted a few times. The chain carries TRBV7-9 and TRBJ2-7; TRBD1 agrees at 7 bases. Losses at the gene ends were 5 bases for V and 6 bases for J; bases not matched to a gene: 7. The CDR3 totals 13 residues. Germline V lookup: CDR1 SEHNR, CDR2 FQNEAQ (reference sequence). In DNA, the CDR3 is TGTGCCAGCAGCAAGGACAGGTTTGGCGAGCAGTACTTC. It specifies CASSKDRFGEQYF.

This clone was seen only once. V gene TRBV6-5 combines with J gene TRBJ2-7, with D possibly TRBD1 on 6 matching bases. The ends were cut back, 6 bases at V and 1 base at J, with 16 bases in the middle. The germline V gene encodes CDR1 MNHEY and CDR2 SVGAGI. The CDR3 has 15 amino acids. The CDR3: CASSHHGTNSYEQYV. The CDR3 DNA reads TGTGCCAGCAGCCACCACGGGACAAATTCCTACGAGCAGTACGTC.

The J gene is TRBJ1-2, the V gene TRBV7-9; maybe TRBD1 (6 bases). This CDR3 has 14 residues. Trimming took 4 bases from V and 4 from J, leaving 13 bases between them. Germline loops: CDR1 SEHNR, CDR2 FQNEAQ (reference sequence). CDR3: CASSSGPGAYGYTF. CDR3 nucleotides: TGTGCCAGCAGCTCGGGACCAGGGGCCTATGGCTACACCTTC.

This sequence joins TRBV18 and TRBJ1-2; 7 bases fit TRBD1. From germline, CDR1 is KGHSH and CDR2 LQKENI. The junction had 7 bases not matched to a gene; V was cut back by 1 base and J by 5 bases. The CDR3 contains 15 residues. This CDR3 is CASSPRGTDLYGYTF. The CDR3 DNA reads as TGTGCCAGCTCACCACGTGGGACAGACTTATATGGCTACACCTTC.

V usage is TRBV9 and J usage is TRBJ1-6; 9 positions match TRBD1. The CDR3 consists of 16 residues. V lost 3 bases to trimming and J lost 9 bases; unmatched junction nucleotides: 10. Germline CDR1 and CDR2: SGDLS and YYNGEE. CDR3 region: CASSEGAGQGVSPLHF. CDR3 sequence (DNA): TGTGCCAGCAGCGAGGGGGCGGGACAGGGAGTTTCACCCCTCCACTTT.

The chain employs TRBV19 and TRBJ1-1, with 9 positions matching TRBD1. CDR1 LNHDA and CDR2 SQIVND come from the germline V gene (reference sequence). The CDR3 is 15 amino acids. Trimming took 6 bases from V and 5 from J; bases not matched to a gene: 10. The CDR3 DNA is TGTGCCAGTAGCTCATGGGGACAGGGTTTGACTGAAGCTTTCTTT. It yields the protein CASSSWGQGLTEAFF.

The V call is TRBV29-1, the J call TRBJ2-2, with D unclear. Between the trimmed V and J ends, which lost 5 bases and 3 bases, there was a span of 7 bases. The CDR3 loop spans 12 amino acids. Germline V CDR1 and CDR2: SQVTM, ANQGSEA. Here the CDR3 DNA reads TGCAGCGTTCAGGCTGACACCGGGGAGCTGTTTTTT. Translating it yields CSVQADTGELFF.

The chain uses TRBV7-8 and TRBJ1-5; a possible D gene is TRBD1 (5 bases). Germline V lookup: CDR1 SGHVS, CDR2 FQNEAQ. CDR3 length: 14 amino acids. Trimming pared 2 bases from V and 11 bases from J, leaving 16 bases between. The CDR3, as DNA: TGTGCCAGCAGCTTACGGGGGGAGACGGCGACCCAGCATTTT. It encodes CASSLRGETATQHF.

There are a few counts of this clone. This chain joins TRBV7-6 and TRBJ2-3; TRBD1 is a possible D gene (6 bases). The CDR3 consists of 16 residues. The germline V gene has CDR1 SGHVS and CDR2 FNYEAQ. V was shortened by 5 bases and J by 4 bases, with 19 bases between the two germline ends. CDR3 amino acids: CASSQLSGDRADTQYF. CDR3 nucleotide sequence: TGTGCCAGCAGCCAATTATCAGGGGACCGAGCAGATACGCAGTATTTT.

This chain uses TRBV7-2 with TRBJ1-3; D ambiguous. CDR1 is SGHTA and CDR2 is FQGNSA in the germline V gene. Trimming took off 4 bases at V and 4 bases at J, with 11 bases between the two ends. The CDR3 has 14 residues. The CDR3 spells CASSSSASGNTIYF. Written as DNA, the CDR3 is TGTGCCAGCAGCTCCAGTGCGTCCGGAAACACCATATATTTT.

V usage is TRBV11-2 and J usage is TRBJ1-1; a weak D match, TRBD1 (5 bases). Looked up from germline, CDR1 is SGHAT and CDR2 is FQNNGV. The germline V and J ends were trimmed by 5 bases and 2 bases, with 9 bases remaining between them. The CDR3 spans 13 residues. The CDR3 DNA follows: TGTGCCAGCAGCGTAGGGGTAAACACTGAAGCTTTCTTT. Its protein is CASSVGVNTEAFF.

The gene calls are TRBV2 and TRBJ2-1; 8 positions agree with TRBD2. Germline V gives CDR1 SNHLY, CDR2 FYNNEI. V dropped 10 bases and J dropped 1; count of bases not matched to a gene: 6. This CDR3 is built from 14 residues. The CDR3 bases are TGTGCCACCAAGCGGGAGAAGTCCTACAATGAGCAGTTCTTC. Its translation: CATKREKSYNEQFF.

The chain joins TRBV6-5 to TRBJ2-5; D uncertain. Germline-derived CDR1 and CDR2 are MNHEY and SVGAGI. The CDR3 length is 14 residues. Trimming took off 5 bases at V and 1 base at J, with 11 bases between the two ends. The CDR3 protein is CASSTITFQETQYF. As DNA, the CDR3 is TGTGCCAGCAGTACGATCACCTTCCAAGAGACCCAGTACTTC.

The V gene is TRBV28, the J gene TRBJ2-3, with D maybe TRBD2 (6 bases). Per germline, CDR1 MDHEN and CDR2 SYDVKM. Trimming removed 3 bases from V and 2 bases from J, with 15 bases in between. CDR3 length: 16 amino acids. The CDR3 sequence: CASSFRKRASTDTQYF. The CDR3 region has the DNA TGTGCCAGCAGTTTCAGAAAGCGGGCCTCCACAGATACGCAGTATTTT.

This sequence joins TRBV28 and TRBJ1-5; TRBD1 might be the D (6 bases). The CDR3 is 14 residues long. The germline V and J ends were trimmed by 2 bases and 6 bases, with 11 bases remaining between them. Germline CDR1 and CDR2: MDHEN and SYDVKM. CDR3 bases: TGTGCCAGCAGTTTAGGGGGGGCTAGTCAGCCCCAGCATTTT. Encoded protein: CASSLGGASQPQHF.

This clone was picked up one time. This chain joins TRBV3-1 (or the pseudogene TRBV3-2) and TRBJ1-2; 10 bases agree with TRBD1. Germline V lookup: CDR1 LGHDT, CDR2 YNNKEL (reference sequence). This CDR3 region has 15 residues. The V gene end was trimmed by 4 bases and the J gene end by 4 bases; junction bases not matched to a gene: 6. CDR3 coding DNA: TGTGCCAGCAGCCGAGGGACAGGGGACCTCTATGGCTACACCTTC. It encodes CASSRGTGDLYGYTF.

The rearrangement uses TRBV6-5 and TRBJ2-3; D gene unclear. This CDR3 spans 13 amino acids. The V gene's germline CDR1 is MNHEY and CDR2 SVGAGI. V was shortened by 0 bases and J by 7 bases, with 8 bases between the two germline ends. The CDR3 is CASSYSGRNTQYF. CDR3 in DNA: TGTGCCAGCAGTTACTCAGGCAGGAATACGCAGTATTTT.

The gene calls are TRBV20-1 and TRBJ2-7; no definite D call. There are 10 residues in the CDR3. CDR1 DFQATT and CDR2 SNEGSKA come from the germline V gene (reference sequence). The germline V and J ends were trimmed by 7 bases and 7 bases, with 11 bases remaining between them. CDR3: CSVSALEQYF. In DNA, the CDR3 is TGCAGTGTGTCGGCGTTGGAGCAGTACTTC.

This clone was seen a few times. The V and J genes are TRBV2 and TRBJ1-6, with 7 bases identical to TRBD1. Germline lookup yields CDR1 SNHLY and CDR2 FYNNEI. The CDR3 is 13 amino acids. Germline trimming cut 5 bases from V and 7 bases from J; bases unmatched to any gene: 2. The CDR3 bases are TGTGCCAGCAGTAGGGACAGAAATTCACCCCTCCACTTT. Protein: CASSRDRNSPLHF.

V is TRBV11-3 and J is TRBJ1-1, with TRBD1 matching over 9 bases. The CDR3 is made up of 16 amino acids. Germline V gene sequence: CDR1 SGHNT, CDR2 YENEEA. V shed 0 bases and J 6 bases; nucleotides not matched to a gene: 8. The CDR3 is CASSLEGPDRGAEAFF. CDR3 bases: TGTGCCAGCAGCTTAGAGGGGCCGGACAGGGGAGCTGAAGCTTTCTTT.

The chain joins TRBV18 to TRBJ1-2, with D unresolved. Between the trimmed V and J ends, which lost 2 bases and 4 bases, there was a span of 8 bases. Germline V lookup: CDR1 KGHSH, CDR2 LQKENI. The length of the CDR3 is 13 residues. DNA of the CDR3: TGTGCCAGCTCACCAACGAGCTCCTATGGCTACACCTTC. It codes for CASSPTSSYGYTF.